These 15 T cell receptor beta chains were all obtained from the same sample, sequenced in a study of blood T cell repertoires in COVID-19. Generated by immunoSEQ multiplex PCR, the TCRdb table keeps only in-frame clones and is missing some. The table has some 80,000 clones, 81% seen once; the top ten hold 44%. The sample comprised peripheral blood. The receptors were sampled from an older man with acute or convalescent COVID-19.

This chain links TRBV7-9 with TRBJ1-3; weak D call: TRBD1 (6 bases). The germline V gene has CDR1 SEHNR and CDR2 FQNEAQ (reference sequence). Trimming stripped 0 bases from V and 0 bases from J, with 12 bases between. This CDR3 has 17 amino acids. The CDR3 region is CASSLAQPGASGNTIYF. The CDR3 nucleotides read TGTGCCAGCAGCTTAGCTCAACCAGGGGCCTCTGGAAACACCATATATTTT.

This clone occurred once. The chain carries TRBV11-2 and TRBJ2-3; tentatively, D is TRBD1 (5 bases). Between the trimmed V and J ends, which lost 1 base and 10 bases, there was a span of 12 bases. Per the germline V gene, CDR1 is SGHAT and CDR2 is FQNNGV. The CDR3 is 13 residues long. CDR3 sequence (DNA): TGTGCCAGCAGCTTAGTTAGGGGTGGTTCGCAGTATTTT. Its translation: CASSLVRGGSQYF.

The genes are TRBV6-2 or TRBV6-3 and TRBJ1-5, with no clear D. Trimming took off 5 bases at V and 0 bases at J, with 17 bases between the two ends. Germline CDR1 is MNHEY and CDR2 is SVGEGT. There are 17 residues in the CDR3. The CDR3: CASSPPVKSYSNQPQHF. As DNA, the CDR3 is TGTGCCAGCAGTCCCCCCGTGAAGAGTTATAGCAATCAGCCCCAGCATTTT.

V usage is TRBV7-2 and J usage is TRBJ2-7; 10 bases are a match to TRBD2. Germline assignment: CDR1 SGHTA and CDR2 FQGNSA. The V and J ends lost 0 bases and 4 bases, in that order; junction bases with no gene match: 3. This CDR3 is built from 15 residues. CDR3 residues: CASSLASSGRYEQYF. The CDR3 coding sequence is TGTGCCAGCAGCTTAGCATCTAGCGGGAGATACGAGCAGTACTTC.

CDR3 protein: CASSLYGRARPNQPQHF. DNA of the CDR3: TGTGCCAGCAGTTTATACGGGAGGGCCAGACCGAATCAGCCCCAGCATTTT. The rearrangement uses TRBV27 and TRBJ1-5; no clear D gene. Germline loops: CDR1 MNHEY, CDR2 SMNVEV (reference sequence). The CDR3 has 17 residues. The ends were cut back, 1 base at V and 4 bases at J, with 17 bases in the middle.

This clone was seen a few times. J is TRBJ1-1 and V is TRBV14; D possibly corresponds to TRBD1 (5 bases). Trimming took off 4 bases at V and 8 bases at J, with 14 bases between the two ends. Germline lookup yields CDR1 SGHDN and CDR2 FVKESK. The CDR3 is 13 amino acids. The CDR3 nucleotides are TGTGCCAGCAGCCTCAGAGACTCAGGGGAAGCTTTCTTT. Amino acid sequence: CASSLRDSGEAFF. Drawing the rest from reference TRBV14 and TRBJ1-1, the complete variable domain is EAGVTQFPSHSVIEKGQTVTLRCDPISGHDNLYWYRRVMGKEIKFLLHFVKESKQDESGMPNNRFLAERTGGTYSTLKVQPAELEDSGVYFCASSLRDSGEAFFGQGTRLTVV.

This clone showed up just a few times. The chain has TRBV6-5 and TRBJ1-1; D is undetermined. Germline CDR1 and CDR2: MNHEY and SVGAGI. The CDR3 is made up of 12 amino acids. With 5 bases removed from V and 8 bases from J, the gap between germline ends came to 12 bases. CDR3 in DNA: TGTGCCAGCAGTCTTGGGAGCGGGGAAGCTTTCTTT. This translates into CASSLGSGEAFF.

This clone showed up just once. The chain uses TRBV6-6 and TRBJ2-3; no clear D. Germline V CDR1 and CDR2: MNHNY, SVGAGI (reference sequence). This CDR3 contains 11 residues. Trimming took off 5 bases at V and 6 bases at J, with 6 bases between the two ends. Here the CDR3 reads CASSVRDTQYF. CDR3 nucleotide sequence: TGTGCCAGCAGTGTCCGGGATACGCAGTATTTT.

The J gene is TRBJ1-6, the V gene TRBV5-1; 7 bases agree with TRBD1. The CDR3 consists of 15 residues. Per germline, CDR1 SGHRS and CDR2 YFSETQ. V shed 4 bases and J 5 bases; nucleotides not matched to a gene: 6. CDR3 in DNA: TGCGCCAGCAGCCAGCTTGGGACAGATAATTCACCCCTCCACTTT. Protein sequence: CASSQLGTDNSPLHF. The entire variable domain, with the rest obtained from reference TRBV5-1 and TRBJ1-6, is as follows: KAGVTQTPRYLIKTRGQQVTLSCSPISGHRSVSWYQQTPGQGLQFLFEYFSETQRNKGNFPGRFSGRQFSNSRSEMNVSTLELGDSALYLCASSQLGTDNSPLHFGNGTRLTVT.

This clone has only a few counts. The rearrangement uses TRBV4-1 and TRBJ2-1; D is uncertain. The germline V gene has CDR1 MGHRA and CDR2 YSYEKL. With 7 bases removed from V and 0 bases from J, the gap between germline ends came to 13 bases. The CDR3 extends over 15 amino acids. This chain's CDR3 is CASTRLESSYNEQFF. CDR3 DNA sequence: TGCGCCAGCACCCGACTCGAAAGCTCCTACAATGAGCAGTTCTTC.

This chain joins TRBV2 and TRBJ1-1, with 11 nucleotides matching TRBD1. This CDR3 region has 15 residues. With 5 bases clipped from V and 7 bases from J, the junction kept 9 bases outside the gene matches. Germline CDR1 SNHLY, CDR2 FYNNEI. The CDR3 loop reads CASSPPGQGVFEAFF. Written as DNA, the CDR3 is TGTGCCAGCAGTCCCCCGGGACAGGGGGTCTTTGAAGCTTTCTTT.

This chain joins TRBV28 and TRBJ2-7; D unclear. CDR1 is MDHEN and CDR2 is SYDVKM in the germline V gene. The CDR3 has 13 amino acids. V shed 5 bases and J shed 3 bases, with 11 bases lying between them. The DNA of the CDR3 is TGTGCCAGCAGTCCCCCGACTCGCTACGAGCAGTACTTC. Residues: CASSPPTRYEQYF.

The chain uses TRBV18 and TRBJ1-5; D not certain. The V gene lost 2 bases and the J gene lost 3 bases, with 8 bases spanning the gap. Germline V gene sequence: CDR1 KGHSH, CDR2 LQKENI. The CDR3 is 14 amino acids. CDR3 sequence: CASSPGQPNQPQHF. Written as DNA, the CDR3 is TGTGCCAGCTCACCAGGGCAGCCCAATCAGCCCCAGCATTTT.

The chain recombines TRBV9 with TRBJ2-2, with 13 bases identical to TRBD2. The CDR3 has 17 residues. V trimming: 2 bases; J trimming: 3 bases; junction bases outside the gene matches: 4. CDR1 SGDLS and CDR2 YYNGEE come from the germline V gene. The CDR3 bases are TGTGCCAGCAGCGTGGGGGGACTAGCGGGATACACCGGGGAGCTGTTTTTT. Its protein product is CASSVGGLAGYTGELFF. The variable domain in full, completed from reference TRBV9 and TRBJ2-2, reads DSGVTQTPKHLITATGQRVTLRCSPRSGDLSVYWYQQSLDQGLQFLIQYYNGEERAKGNILERFSAQQFPDLHSELNLSSLELGDSALYFCASSVGGLAGYTGELFFGEGSRLTVL.

J is TRBJ1-1 and V is TRBV27; TRBD1 might be the D (5 bases). V shed 6 bases and J shed 6 bases, with 20 bases lying between them. The length of the CDR3 is 15 residues. The germline gives CDR1 MNHEY, CDR2 SMNVEV (reference sequence). DNA of the CDR3: TGTGCCAGCAGCGTGGGGGGGACCACAAACCCTGAAGCTTTCTTT. Translation gives CASSVGGTTNPEAFF.